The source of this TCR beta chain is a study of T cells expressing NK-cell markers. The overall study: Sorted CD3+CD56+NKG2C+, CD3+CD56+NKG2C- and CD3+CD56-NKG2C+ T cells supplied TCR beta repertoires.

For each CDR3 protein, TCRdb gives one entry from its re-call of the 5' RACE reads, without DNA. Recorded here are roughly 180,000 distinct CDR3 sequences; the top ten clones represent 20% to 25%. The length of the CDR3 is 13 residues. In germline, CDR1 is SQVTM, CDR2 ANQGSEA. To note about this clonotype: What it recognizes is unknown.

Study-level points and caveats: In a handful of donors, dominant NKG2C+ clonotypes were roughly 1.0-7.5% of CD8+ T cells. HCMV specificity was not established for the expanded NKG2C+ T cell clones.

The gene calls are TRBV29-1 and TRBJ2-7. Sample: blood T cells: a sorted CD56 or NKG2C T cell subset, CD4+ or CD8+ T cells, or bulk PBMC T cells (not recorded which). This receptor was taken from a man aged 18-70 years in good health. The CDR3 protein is CSVLKDSSYEQYF.